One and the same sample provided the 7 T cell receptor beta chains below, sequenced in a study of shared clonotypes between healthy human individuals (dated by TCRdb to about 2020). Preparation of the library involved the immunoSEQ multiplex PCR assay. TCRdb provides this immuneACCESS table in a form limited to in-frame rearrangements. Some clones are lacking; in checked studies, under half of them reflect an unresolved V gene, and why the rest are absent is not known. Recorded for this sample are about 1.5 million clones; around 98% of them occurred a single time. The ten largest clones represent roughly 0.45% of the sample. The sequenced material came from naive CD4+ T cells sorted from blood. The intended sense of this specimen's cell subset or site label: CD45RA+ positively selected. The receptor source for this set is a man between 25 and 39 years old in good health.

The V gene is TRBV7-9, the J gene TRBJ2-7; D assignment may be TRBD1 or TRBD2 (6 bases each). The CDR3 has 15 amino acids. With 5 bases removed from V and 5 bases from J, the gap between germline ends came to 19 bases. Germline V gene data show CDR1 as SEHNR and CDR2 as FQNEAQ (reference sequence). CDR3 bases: TGTGCCAGCAGCCCCTGGGGGCCGGGAGCTAACGAGCAGTACTTC. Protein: CASSPWGPGANEQYF. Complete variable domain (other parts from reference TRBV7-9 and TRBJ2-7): DTGVSQNPRHKITKRGQNVTFRCDPISEHNRLYWYRQTLGQGPEFLTYFQNEAQLEKSRLLSDRFSAERPKGSFSTLEIQRTEQGDSAMYLCASSPWGPGANEQYFGPGTRLTVT.

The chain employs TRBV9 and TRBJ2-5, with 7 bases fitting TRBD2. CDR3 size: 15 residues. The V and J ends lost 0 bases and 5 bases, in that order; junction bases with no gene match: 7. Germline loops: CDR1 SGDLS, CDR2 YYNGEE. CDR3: CASSVEGGMGETQYF. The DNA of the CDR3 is TGTGCCAGCAGCGTAGAGGGAGGGATGGGGGAGACCCAGTACTTC.

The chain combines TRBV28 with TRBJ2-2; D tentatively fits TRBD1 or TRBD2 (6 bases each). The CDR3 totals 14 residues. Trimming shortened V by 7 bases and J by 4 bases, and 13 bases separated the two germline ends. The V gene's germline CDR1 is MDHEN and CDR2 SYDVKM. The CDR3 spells CASIRGVATGELFF. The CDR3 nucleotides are TGTGCCAGCATTAGGGGGGTGGCCACCGGGGAGCTGTTTTTT.

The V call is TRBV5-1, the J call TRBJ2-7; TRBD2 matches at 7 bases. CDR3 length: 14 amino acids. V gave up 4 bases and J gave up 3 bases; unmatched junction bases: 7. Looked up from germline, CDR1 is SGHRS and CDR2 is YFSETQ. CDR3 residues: CASSKTSADYEQYF. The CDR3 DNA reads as TGCGCCAGCAGCAAAACTAGCGCCGACTACGAGCAGTACTTC.

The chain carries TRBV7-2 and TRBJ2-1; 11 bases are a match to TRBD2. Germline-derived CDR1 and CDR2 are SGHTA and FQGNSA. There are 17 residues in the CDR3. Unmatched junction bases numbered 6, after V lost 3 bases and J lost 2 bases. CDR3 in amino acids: CASSFILTSGTYNEQFF. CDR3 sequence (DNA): TGTGCCAGCAGCTTCATACTGACTAGCGGGACCTACAATGAGCAGTTCTTC.

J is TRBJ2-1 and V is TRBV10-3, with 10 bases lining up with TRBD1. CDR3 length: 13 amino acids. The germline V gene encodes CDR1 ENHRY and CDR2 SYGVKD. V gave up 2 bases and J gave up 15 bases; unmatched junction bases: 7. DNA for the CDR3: TGTGCCATCAGTGAGACCTCGGGACAGGGGTGGTTCTTC. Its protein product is CAISETSGQGWFF.

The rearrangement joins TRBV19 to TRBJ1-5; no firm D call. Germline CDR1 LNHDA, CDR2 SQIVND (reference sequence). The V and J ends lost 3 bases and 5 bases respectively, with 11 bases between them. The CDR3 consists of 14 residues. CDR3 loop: CASSILGSDQPQHF. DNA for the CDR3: TGTGCCAGTAGTATCCTAGGGTCGGATCAGCCCCAGCATTTT.